This record covers a single T cell receptor beta chain. What it binds is unknown. From germline, CDR1 is MNHEY and CDR2 SMNVEV (reference sequence). Between the trimmed V and J ends, which lost 2 bases and 4 bases, there was a span of 13 bases. The CDR3 contains 15 residues. These data are taken from a study of shared clonotypes between healthy human individuals. Overall study: Per donor, CD8 memory used one plate, CD8 naive used two, CD4 memory used three and CD4 naive used three. Study-wide findings and caveats: Exclusively blood specimens were collected; tissue repertoires likely differ. Deeper or shallower sequencing was expected to change how clonotypes are shared among donors.

It was across several immunoSEQ plates that each subset's genomic DNA was evenly split. Sequenced by immunoSEQ multiplex PCR; TCRdb stores in-frame clones only, minus some. Of roughly 2.1 million clones listed, 93% are singletons. Positive CCR7 selection of CD45RO-negative cells yielded the naive CD8 cells, and terminally differentiated effector memory CD45RA+ cells were excluded. Sequenced input: naive CD8+ T cells from PBMCs. The chain joins TRBV27 to TRBJ2-3; D perhaps matches TRBD2 (6 bases). The TCR sequence derives from a man younger than 30 in good health. Some clones in this sample may be carry-over from other donors' samples. The CDR3 reads CASSLTTTGADTQYF. For the CDR3, the DNA is TGTGCCAGCAGTTTAACCACGACGGGGGCAGATACGCAGTATTTT.